A selection of T cell receptor beta chains follows, all from one sample in a study of shared clonotypes between healthy human individuals. Method: immunoSEQ multiplex PCR; TCRdb's copy keeps in-frame clones and lacks some. The sample has about 680,000 clones, about 74% seen once. The source material was memory CD4+ T cells sorted from blood. Source of these receptors: a woman aged 25 to 39 in good health. Both conserved end residues are part of each CDR3. Fields, in order: clone size, J gene, V gene, D gene, CDR3 protein, CDR3 DNA. A D gene is named only where the DNA matches it firmly. A clone size is listed for some rows: how often the clone was seen (once, few, many), or a class if it is expanded.

NA,TRBJ1-2,TRBV13,NA,CASSKPTEGGYTF,TGTGCCAGCAGCAAACCGACAGAGGGTGGCTACACCTTC
NA,TRBJ2-5,TRBV27,NA,CASSLSPDQETQYF,TGTGCCAGCAGTTTATCGCCGGATCAAGAGACCCAGTACTTC
NA,TRBJ2-7,TRBV7-2,TRBD2,CASSISGRSSYEQYF,TGTGCCAGCAGCATAAGCGGGAGATCTTCCTACGAGCAGTACTTC
NA,TRBJ2-7,TRBV23-1,NA,CASSHDRSGGEQYF,TGCGCCAGCAGTCATGACAGGTCTGGGGGCGAGCAGTACTTC
NA,TRBJ1-4,TRBV5-1,NA,CASSSRDTIDEKLFF,TGCGCCAGCAGCTCTCGGGACACGATTGATGAAAAACTGTTTTTT
NA,TRBJ2-2,TRBV7-3,NA,CASSLTSTALDSGELFF,TGTGCCAGCAGCTTAACTAGTACAGCACTAGATAGCGGGGAGCTGTTTTTT
NA,TRBJ1-4,TRBV6-1,NA,CASSSRNNEKLFF,TGTGCCAGCAGTTCGAGGAATAATGAAAAACTGTTTTTT
NA,TRBJ2-1,TRBV14,NA,CASSQTHRYGEQFF,TGTGCCAGCAGCCAAACCCACCGGTATGGTGAGCAGTTCTTC
many,TRBJ1-1,TRBV27,NA,CASSSSPSGLNTEAFF,TGTGCCAGCAGTTCCTCCCCCTCGGGCCTGAACACTGAAGCTTTCTTT
NA,TRBJ2-3,TRBV19,NA,CASSIRGFGDTQYF,TGTGCCAGTAGTATAAGGGGTTTTGGCGATACGCAGTATTTT
many,TRBJ2-1,TRBV28,TRBD2,CASRIPSGGEQFF,TGTGCCAGCAGAATCCCCTCGGGAGGAGAGCAGTTCTTC
few,TRBJ2-1,TRBV28,TRBD2,CASSFMGSASGSNEQFF,TGTGCCAGCAGTTTTATGGGATCGGCTAGCGGGAGTAATGAGCAGTTCTTC
once,TRBJ2-1,TRBV6-4,NA,CASSETENNEQFF,TGTGCCAGCAGTGAGACCGAAAACAATGAGCAGTTCTTC
NA,TRBJ1-2,TRBV6-5,TRBD1,CASGRQGLGYGYTF,TGTGCCAGCGGAAGACAGGGGCTTGGCTATGGCTACACCTTC
NA,TRBJ2-7,TRBV27,TRBD2,CASSLLAGGNEQYF,TGTGCCAGCAGTTTACTAGCGGGAGGGAACGAGCAGTACTTC
NA,TRBJ1-2,TRBV7-6,NA,CASSREPTGAAKIGDGYTF,TGTGCCAGCAGCCGGGAGCCGACAGGCGCCGCAAAAATTGGGGATGGCTACACCTTC
NA,TRBJ2-5,TRBV15,NA,CATSRGVTQYF,TGTGCCACCAGCAGAGGGGTGACCCAGTACTTC
NA,TRBJ1-5,TRBV6-6,NA,CASSYGGSNQPQHF,TGTGCCAGCAGTTATGGAGGTAGCAATCAGCCCCAGCATTTT
NA,TRBJ2-7,TRBV28,NA,CASSLGADEQYF,TGTGCCAGCAGTTTAGGGGCAGACGAGCAGTACTTC
NA,TRBJ2-1,TRBV19,NA,CASKPGAGAYNEQFF,TGTGCCAGCAAACCTGGGGCAGGCGCCTACAATGAGCAGTTCTTC
NA,TRBJ2-7,TRBV7-9,NA,CASSFKDRYEQYF,TGTGCCAGCAGCTTCAAGGACCGCTACGAGCAGTACTTC
few,TRBJ2-2,TRBV6-1,NA,CASSRGELFF,TGTGCCAGCAGCCGCGGGGAGCTGTTTTTT
many,TRBJ1-1,TRBV6-5,NA,CASSAGPYNTEAFF,TGTGCCAGCAGTGCGGGACCCTACAACACTGAAGCTTTCTTT
NA,TRBJ2-1,TRBV19,TRBD2,CASRPSTGTTFNEQFF,TGTGCCAGTAGACCGAGTACTGGGACTACCTTCAATGAGCAGTTCTTC
NA,TRBJ1-1,TRBV11-2,TRBD1,CASSRDRDEAFF,TGTGCCAGCAGCCGGGACAGAGATGAAGCTTTCTTT
NA,TRBJ1-3,TRBV30,NA,CAWSLIGGGNTIYF,TGTGCCTGGAGTTTAATAGGGGGTGGAAACACCATATATTTT
NA,TRBJ1-5,TRBV2,NA,CASKSEGSSNQPQHF,TGTGCCAGCAAAAGCGAGGGATCTAGCAATCAGCCCCAGCATTTT
NA,TRBJ1-3,TRBV18,NA,CASSPPTAYSGNTIYF,TGTGCCAGCTCACCCCCAACAGCGTACTCTGGAAACACCATATATTTT
NA,TRBJ2-6,TRBV19,TRBD1,CASRGGTGARGANVLTF,TGTGCCAGTCGGGGCGGGACAGGGGCGCGTGGGGCCAACGTCCTGACTTTC
NA,TRBJ2-7,TRBV18,NA,CASSRRNSYEQYF,TGTGCCAGCTCAAGGAGGAACTCCTACGAGCAGTACTTC
NA,TRBJ2-5,TRBV28,TRBD2,CASSLAALAGVGETQYF,TGTGCCAGCAGTTTGGCCGCCCTAGCGGGAGTAGGTGAGACCCAGTACTTC
NA,TRBJ2-4,TRBV5-6,TRBD2,CASSLYSSGKDIQYF,TGTGCCAGCAGCTTGTATAGTAGCGGGAAGGACATTCAGTACTTC
NA,TRBJ2-1,TRBV6-1,NA,CASREDPRSTEQFF,TGTGCCAGCAGAGAGGATCCTCGAAGTACTGAGCAGTTCTTC
NA,TRBJ2-5,TRBV6-4,NA,CASSGGRGETQYF,TGTGCCAGCAGTGGGGGCCGGGGCGAGACCCAGTACTTC
NA,TRBJ2-2,TRBV7-9,NA,CASSLATGHTGELFF,TGTGCCAGCAGCTTAGCGACAGGACACACCGGGGAGCTGTTTTTT
NA,TRBJ2-6,TRBV7-8,NA,CASSLRAQGSGANVLTF,TGTGCCAGCAGCTTAAGGGCCCAGGGCTCTGGGGCCAACGTCCTGACTTTC
NA,TRBJ2-2,TRBV13,TRBD1,CASSPRDSLNTGELFF,TGTGCCAGCAGCCCCCGGGACAGCCTGAACACCGGGGAGCTGTTTTTT
NA,TRBJ2-1,TRBV5-1,TRBD2,CASSLSGSGVNEQFF,TGCGCCAGCAGCTTAAGCGGGAGCGGGGTAAATGAGCAGTTCTTC
few,TRBJ1-5,TRBV28,NA,CASSRTSRDWQPQHF,TGTGCCAGCAGTCGGACCAGTAGGGACTGGCAGCCCCAGCATTTT
NA,TRBJ2-7,TRBV19,NA,CASSGSFSYEQYF,TGTGCCAGTAGCGGTAGTTTCTCCTACGAGCAGTACTTC
NA,TRBJ1-2,TRBV27,TRBD1,CASSSTGVGYTF,TGTGCCAGCAGTTCGACAGGGGTGGGCTACACCTTC
NA,TRBJ2-5,TRBV18,TRBD2,CASSSGLGQETQYF,TGTGCCAGCTCATCGGGACTAGGCCAAGAGACCCAGTACTTC
NA,TRBJ1-2,TRBV18,NA,CASSPTGQLTYGYTF,TGTGCCAGCTCACCAACCGGACAGCTTACCTATGGCTACACCTTC
NA,TRBJ2-3,TRBV28,TRBD2,CASSFLAGGPRKDTQYF,TGTGCCAGCAGTTTCCTAGCGGGAGGGCCTAGGAAAGATACGCAGTATTTT
NA,TRBJ1-3,TRBV18,NA,CASSPDADLRNTIYF,TGTGCCAGCTCACCAGACGCTGACCTCAGAAACACCATATATTTT
NA,TRBJ1-2,TRBV10-3,NA,CAITDGLNYGYTF,TGTGCCATCACCGACGGTCTTAACTATGGCTACACCTTC
NA,TRBJ2-6,TRBV7-9,NA,CARGSKINSGANVLTF,TGTGCCAGGGGCAGCAAGATTAACTCTGGGGCCAACGTCCTGACTTTC
once,TRBJ1-3,TRBV7-8,NA,CASSPLRTSGNTIYF,TGTGCCAGCAGCCCCCTGCGGACCTCTGGAAACACCATATATTTT